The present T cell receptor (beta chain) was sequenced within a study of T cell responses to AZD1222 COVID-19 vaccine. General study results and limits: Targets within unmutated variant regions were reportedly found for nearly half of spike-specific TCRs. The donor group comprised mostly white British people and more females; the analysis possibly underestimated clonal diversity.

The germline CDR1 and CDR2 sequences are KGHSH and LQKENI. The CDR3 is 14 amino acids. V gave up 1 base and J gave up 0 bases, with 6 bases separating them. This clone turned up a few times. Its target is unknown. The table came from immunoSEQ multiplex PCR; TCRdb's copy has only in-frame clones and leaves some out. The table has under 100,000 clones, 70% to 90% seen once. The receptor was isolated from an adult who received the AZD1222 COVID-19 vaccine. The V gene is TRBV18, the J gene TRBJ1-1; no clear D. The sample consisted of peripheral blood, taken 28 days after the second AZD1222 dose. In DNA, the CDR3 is TGTGCCAGCTCACCACTAGAGATGAACACTGAAGCTTTCTTT. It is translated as CASSPLEMNTEAFF.